The rows below give T cell receptor beta chains drawn from one sample of a study of OX40 agonist ivuxolimab in advanced cancers. Data came from immunoSEQ multiplex PCR; TCRdb stores just in-frame clones and leaves some out. This sample yields approximately 70,000 clones, of which 80% to 95% are seen a single time; around 1.1% belongs to the top ten. The material sequenced was CD4+ or CD8+ T cells sorted from blood, taken in a trial of the OX40 agonist ivuxolimab. All receptors derive from an adult with an advanced solid tumor such as melanoma, head and neck, liver or kidney cancer. Both conserved end residues are part of each CDR3. D genes are given only for firm matches. Clone size is given for some rows only: seen once, a few or many times, or a class if the clone is expanded.

length,D,J,V,size,CDR3,DNA
22,.,TRBJ2-5,TRBV21-1,.,CASSSKRSGVAGTRLRQETQYF,TGTGCCAGCAGCTCAAAGCGGAGCGGGGTAGCGGGTACAAGGCTGAGACAAGAGACCCAGTACTTC
14,TRBD2,TRBJ2-1,TRBV10-1,.,CASSNGLVHNEQFF,TGCGCCAGCAGTAACGGACTAGTCCACAATGAGCAGTTCTTC
16,TRBD2,TRBJ2-5,TRBV7-2,.,CASSIWTSGLQETQYF,TGTGCCAGCAGCATCTGGACTAGCGGGCTTCAAGAGACCCAGTACTTC
16,.,TRBJ1-2,TRBV5-4,.,CASSPDPVGTNYGYTF,TGTGCCAGCAGCCCTGATCCGGTTGGGACGAACTATGGCTACACCTTC
11,.,TRBJ2-1,TRBV10-3,.,CAISDNNEQFF,TGTGCCATCAGTGACAACAATGAGCAGTTCTTC
16,.,TRBJ2-7,TRBV9,.,CASSPLSRDPRYEQYF,TGTGCCAGCAGCCCCTTAAGCCGGGATCCCCGCTACGAGCAGTACTTC
11,TRBD1,TRBJ1-1,TRBV6-5,once,CASQDRGLTFF,TGTGCCAGTCAGGACAGGGGGCTGACTTTCTTT
17,.,TRBJ1-5,TRBV6-4,.,CASSDLEKDRINQPQHF,TGTGCCAGCAGTGACTTGGAAAAGGACAGAATCAATCAGCCCCAGCATTTT
13,TRBD1,TRBJ2-4,TRBV30,.,CAWRGTGINIQYF,TGTGCCTGGAGGGGGACAGGGATTAACATTCAGTACTTC
14,.,TRBJ2-5,TRBV11-3,.,CASSSGHSQETQYF,TGTGCCAGCAGCTCCGGACATTCCCAAGAGACCCAGTACTTC
12,.,TRBJ1-2,TRBV30,.,CAWSQQGHGYTF,TGTGCCTGGAGCCAACAGGGACATGGCTACACCTTC
15,.,TRBJ2-5,TRBV9,.,CASSVAGTGKETQYF,TGTGCCAGCAGCGTAGCCGGGACTGGCAAAGAGACCCAGTACTTC
15,.,TRBJ1-6,TRBV9,.,CASSVGRDTNSPLHF,TGTGCCAGCAGCGTAGGCAGGGACACTAATTCACCCCTCCACTTT
15,TRBD2,TRBJ2-7,TRBV27,.,CASSSPASGSYEQYF,TGTGCCAGCAGTTCCCCGGCTAGCGGGAGCTACGAGCAGTACTTC
15,TRBD1,TRBJ2-3,TRBV5-5,once,CASSLVRDRVDTQYF,TGTGCCAGCAGCTTGGTAAGGGACAGGGTGGATACGCAGTATTTT
15,.,TRBJ1-5,TRBV6-6,.,CASSSQGVGIQPQHF,TGTGCCAGCAGTTCACAGGGAGTTGGGATTCAGCCCCAGCATTTT
15,.,TRBJ1-3,TRBV5-6,.,CASSTQANSGNTIYF,TGTGCCAGCAGTACCCAGGCGAACTCTGGAAACACCATATATTTT
15,TRBD1,TRBJ1-6,TRBV19,.,CASSNTGGGNSPLHF,TGTGCCAGTAGCAATACAGGGGGCGGTAATTCACCCCTCCACTTT
14,TRBD1,TRBJ2-3,TRBV18,.,CASTGTASTDTQYF,TGTGCCAGCACGGGGACAGCTAGCACAGATACGCAGTATTTT
13,.,TRBJ1-2,TRBV18,.,CASSLVTDHGYTF,TGTGCCAGCTCACTTGTTACGGACCATGGCTACACCTTC
14,.,TRBJ1-4,TRBV6-5,.,CASSYLGDRESLFF,TGTGCCAGCAGTTACTTAGGCGACCGGGAGTCGCTGTTTTTT
14,TRBD2,TRBJ2-7,TRBV9,.,CASSTTSGGYEQYF,TGTGCCAGCAGCACGACTAGCGGGGGTTACGAGCAGTACTTC
12,.,TRBJ1-1,TRBV6-5,.,CASSFRDTEAFF,TGTGCCAGCAGTTTCCGGGACACTGAAGCTTTCTTT
12,.,TRBJ2-3,TRBV6-5,.,CASRPGTDTQYF,TGTGCCAGCAGGCCCGGGACAGATACGCAGTATTTT
18,TRBD2,TRBJ2-2,TRBV2,.,CASRTGLAGGPGTGELFF,TGTGCCAGCCGTACCGGACTAGCGGGGGGGCCGGGCACCGGGGAGCTGTTTTTT
17,.,TRBJ1-6,TRBV6-1,.,CASSEDWTATGSAPLHF,TGTGCCAGCAGTGAAGATTGGACAGCCACCGGGAGTGCACCCCTCCACTTT
15,.,TRBJ2-7,TRBV7-8,once,CASSLGGGTADEQYF,TGTGCCAGCAGCTTAGGGGGGGGGACAGCGGACGAGCAGTACTTC
14,TRBD1,TRBJ1-4,TRBV19,.,CASSWDRGREKLFF,TGTGCCAGTTCATGGGACAGAGGAAGGGAAAAACTGTTTTTT
14,.,TRBJ2-3,TRBV11-3,.,CASSLGPSSDTQYF,TGTGCCAGCAGCTTAGGCCCTTCGTCAGATACGCAGTATTTT
15,TRBD1,TRBJ2-2,TRBV19,.,CASNYQPGGGGELFF,TGTGCCAGTAACTATCAACCAGGGGGCGGCGGGGAGCTGTTTTTT
14,.,TRBJ2-6,TRBV2,.,CASSAGSGANVLTF,TGTGCCAGCAGTGCAGGATCTGGGGCCAACGTCCTGACTTTC
16,.,TRBJ2-3,TRBV6-6,.,CASSFGGRGGTDTQYF,TGTGCCAGCAGCTTCGGAGGGCGGGGAGGCACAGATACGCAGTATTTT
15,.,TRBJ1-3,TRBV6-5,.,CASSYEGSDGNTIYF,TGTGCCAGCAGTTATGAGGGCTCGGACGGAAACACCATATATTTT
14,.,TRBJ2-7,TRBV9,.,CASSVASSSYEQYF,TGTGCCAGCAGCGTAGCATCCTCTTCCTACGAGCAGTACTTC
16,TRBD1,TRBJ2-7,TRBV7-3,.,CASSLGDRTDDYEQYF,TGTGCCAGCAGCTTAGGGGACAGGACCGATGACTACGAGCAGTACTTC
14,.,TRBJ1-1,TRBV6-6,.,CASSNQGMNTEAFF,TGTGCCAGCAGCAATCAGGGGATGAACACTGAAGCTTTCTTT
16,.,TRBJ1-1,TRBV30,few,CAWSGGVAGQNTEAFF,TGTGCCTGGAGTGGGGGGGTGGCAGGCCAGAACACTGAAGCTTTCTTT
17,TRBD2,TRBJ2-3,TRBV9,.,CASSPRGDPSGGDTQYF,TGTGCCAGCAGCCCCCGGGGGGATCCCAGCGGGGGGGATACGCAGTATTTT
13,.,TRBJ1-1,TRBV28,.,CASNRAGRTEAFF,TGTGCCAGCAACCGAGCGGGAAGGACTGAAGCTTTCTTT
15,TRBD2,TRBJ2-7,TRBV9,.,CASSPSGRSSYEQYF,TGTGCCAGCAGCCCTAGCGGGAGGAGCTCCTACGAGCAGTACTTC
13,.,TRBJ2-7,TRBV18,.,CASSPSGSYEQYF,TGTGCCAGCTCACCAAGCGGCTCCTACGAGCAGTACTTC
14,.,TRBJ1-1,TRBV4-1,.,CASSGYRANTEAFF,TGCGCCAGCAGCGGATACAGGGCGAACACTGAAGCTTTCTTT
15,TRBD2,TRBJ2-7,TRBV6-6,.,CASSRLAGDSYEQYF,TGTGCCAGCAGCCGTCTAGCGGGAGACTCCTACGAGCAGTACTTC
15,TRBD2,TRBJ2-5,TRBV4-2,.,CASSQVERGQETQYF,TGTGCCAGCAGCCAAGTCGAGCGGGGACAAGAGACCCAGTACTTC